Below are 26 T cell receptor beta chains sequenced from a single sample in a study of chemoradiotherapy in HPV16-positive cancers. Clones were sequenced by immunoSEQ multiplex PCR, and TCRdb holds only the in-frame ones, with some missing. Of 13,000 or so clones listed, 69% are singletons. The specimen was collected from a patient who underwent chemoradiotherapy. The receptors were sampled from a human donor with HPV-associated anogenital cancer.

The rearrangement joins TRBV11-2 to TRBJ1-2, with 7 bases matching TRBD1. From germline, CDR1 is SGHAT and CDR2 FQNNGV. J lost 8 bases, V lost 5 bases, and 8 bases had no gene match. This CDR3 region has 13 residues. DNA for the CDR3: TGTGCCAGCAGCCCCGACAGGGCCCGAGGCTACACCTTC. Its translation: CASSPDRARGYTF.

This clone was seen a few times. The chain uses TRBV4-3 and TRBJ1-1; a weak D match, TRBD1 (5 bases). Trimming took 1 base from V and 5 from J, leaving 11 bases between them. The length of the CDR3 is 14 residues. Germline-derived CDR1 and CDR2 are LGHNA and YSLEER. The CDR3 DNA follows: TGCGCCAGCAGCCAAGGACAGTCGGCGACTGAAGCTTTCTTT. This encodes CASSQGQSATEAFF.

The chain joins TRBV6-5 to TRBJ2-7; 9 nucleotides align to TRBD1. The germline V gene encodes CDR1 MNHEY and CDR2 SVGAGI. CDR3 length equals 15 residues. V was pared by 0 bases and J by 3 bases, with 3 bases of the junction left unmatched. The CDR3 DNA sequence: TGTGCCAGCAGTTACTCCGGGACAGGGCTCTACGAGCAGTACTTC. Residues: CASSYSGTGLYEQYF.

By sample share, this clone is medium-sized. CDR3 loop: CASSPQPGELFF. Here the CDR3 DNA reads TGTGCCAGCAGCCCCCAGCCCGGGGAGCTGTTTTTT. V is TRBV7-2 and J is TRBJ2-2; D is unresolved. Trimming shortened V by 5 bases and J by 6 bases, and 7 bases separated the two germline ends. This CDR3 has 12 amino acids. The germline CDR1 and CDR2 sequences are SGHTA and FQGNSA.

The CDR3 loop reads CASSIPATRGYTF. For the CDR3, the DNA is TGTGCCAGTAGTATTCCGGCCACCAGAGGCTACACCTTC. The chain recombines TRBV19 with TRBJ1-2; no reliable D call. The CDR3 contains 13 residues. V dropped 3 bases and J dropped 8 bases, with 13 bases sitting between them. In germline, CDR1 is LNHDA, CDR2 SQIVND (reference sequence).

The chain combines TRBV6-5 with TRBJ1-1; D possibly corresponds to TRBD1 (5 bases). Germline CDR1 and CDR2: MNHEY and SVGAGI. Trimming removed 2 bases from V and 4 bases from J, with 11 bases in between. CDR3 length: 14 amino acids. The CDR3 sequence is CASSYGGGGTEAFF. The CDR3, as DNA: TGTGCCAGCAGTTACGGTGGGGGGGGCACTGAAGCTTTCTTT.

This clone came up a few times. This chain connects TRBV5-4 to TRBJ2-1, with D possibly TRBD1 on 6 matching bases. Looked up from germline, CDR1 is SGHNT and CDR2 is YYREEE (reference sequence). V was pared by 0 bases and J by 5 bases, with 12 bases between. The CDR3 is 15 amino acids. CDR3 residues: CASSLVSSGDNEQFF. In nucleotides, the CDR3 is TGTGCCAGCAGCTTGGTATCGTCAGGGGACAATGAGCAGTTCTTC.

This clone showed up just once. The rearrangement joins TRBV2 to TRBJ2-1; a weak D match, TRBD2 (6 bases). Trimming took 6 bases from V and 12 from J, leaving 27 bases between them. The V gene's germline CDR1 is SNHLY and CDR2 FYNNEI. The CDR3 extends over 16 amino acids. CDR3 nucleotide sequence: TGTGCCAGCAGGGCAGACGAGGGCGGGTCAGTGGGGGGGCAGTTCTTC. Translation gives CASRADEGGSVGGQFF.

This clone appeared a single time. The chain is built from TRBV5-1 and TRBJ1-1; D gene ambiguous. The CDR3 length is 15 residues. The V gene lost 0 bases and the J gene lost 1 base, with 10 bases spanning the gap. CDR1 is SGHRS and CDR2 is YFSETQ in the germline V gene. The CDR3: CASSLVPGTNTEAFF. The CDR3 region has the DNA TGCGCCAGCAGCTTGGTGCCGGGCACGAACACTGAAGCTTTCTTT.

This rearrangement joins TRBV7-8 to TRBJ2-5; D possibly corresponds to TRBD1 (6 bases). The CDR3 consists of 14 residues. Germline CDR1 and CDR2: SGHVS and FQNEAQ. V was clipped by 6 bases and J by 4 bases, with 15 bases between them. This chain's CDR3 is CASSLRRRGETQYF. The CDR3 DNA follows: TGTGCCAGCAGTCTCAGGCGCAGGGGAGAGACCCAGTACTTC. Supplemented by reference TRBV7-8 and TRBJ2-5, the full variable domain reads GAGVSQSPRYKVAKRGQDVALRCDPISGHVSLFWYQQALGQGPEFLTYFQNEAQLDKSGLPSDRFFAERPEGSVSTLKIQRTQQEDSAVYLCASSLRRRGETQYFGPGTRLLVL.

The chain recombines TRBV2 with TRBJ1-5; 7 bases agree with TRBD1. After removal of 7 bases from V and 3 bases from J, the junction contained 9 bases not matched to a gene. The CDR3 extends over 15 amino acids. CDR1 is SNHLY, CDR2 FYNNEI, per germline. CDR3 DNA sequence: TGTGCCAGCAAGGGCACAGGGGCACTCAATCAGCCCCAGCATTTT. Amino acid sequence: CASKGTGALNQPQHF.

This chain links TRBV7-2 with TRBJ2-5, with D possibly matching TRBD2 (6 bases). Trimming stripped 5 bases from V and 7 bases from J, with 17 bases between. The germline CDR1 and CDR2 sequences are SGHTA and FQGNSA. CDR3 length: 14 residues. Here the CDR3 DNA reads TGTGCCAGCAGCCAGAGACTAGGGTCGGGGACCCAGTACTTC. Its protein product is CASSQRLGSGTQYF.

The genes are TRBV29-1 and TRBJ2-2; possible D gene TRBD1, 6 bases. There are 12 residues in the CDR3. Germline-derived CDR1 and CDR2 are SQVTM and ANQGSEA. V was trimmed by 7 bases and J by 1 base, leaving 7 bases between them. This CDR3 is CSAGQNTGELFF. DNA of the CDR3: TGCAGCGCGGGACAGAACACCGGGGAGCTGTTTTTT.

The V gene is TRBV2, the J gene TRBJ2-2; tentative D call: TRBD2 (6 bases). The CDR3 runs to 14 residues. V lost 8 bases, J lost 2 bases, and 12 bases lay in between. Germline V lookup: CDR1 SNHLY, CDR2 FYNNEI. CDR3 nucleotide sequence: TGTGCCAGCTCCGGGACTTTTAACACCGGGGAGCTGTTTTTT. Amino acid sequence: CASSGTFNTGELFF.

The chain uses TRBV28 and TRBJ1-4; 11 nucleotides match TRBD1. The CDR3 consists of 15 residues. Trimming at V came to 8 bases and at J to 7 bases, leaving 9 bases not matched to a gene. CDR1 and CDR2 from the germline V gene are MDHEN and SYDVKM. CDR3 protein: CASWSGGTGGEKLFF. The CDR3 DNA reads TGTGCCAGCTGGTCTGGCGGGACAGGGGGTGAAAAACTGTTTTTT.

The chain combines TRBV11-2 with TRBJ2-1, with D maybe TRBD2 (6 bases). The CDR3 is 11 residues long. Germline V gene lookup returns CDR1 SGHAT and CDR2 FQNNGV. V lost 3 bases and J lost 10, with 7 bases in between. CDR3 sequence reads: CASSLGGEQFF. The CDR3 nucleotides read TGTGCCAGCAGCTTGGGGGGAGAGCAGTTCTTC.

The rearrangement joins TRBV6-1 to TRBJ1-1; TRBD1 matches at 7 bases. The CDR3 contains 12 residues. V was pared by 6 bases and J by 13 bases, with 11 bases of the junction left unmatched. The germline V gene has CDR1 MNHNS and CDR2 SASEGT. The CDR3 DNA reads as TGTGCCAGCAGGCCCGGGACAGTCCGATTTTTCTTT. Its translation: CASRPGTVRFFF.

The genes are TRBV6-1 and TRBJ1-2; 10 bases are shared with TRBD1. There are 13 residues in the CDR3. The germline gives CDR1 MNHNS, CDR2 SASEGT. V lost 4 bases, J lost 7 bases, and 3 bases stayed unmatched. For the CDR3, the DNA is TGTGCCAGCAGTGCGCGACAGGGGGCTGGCTACACCTTC. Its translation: CASSARQGAGYTF.

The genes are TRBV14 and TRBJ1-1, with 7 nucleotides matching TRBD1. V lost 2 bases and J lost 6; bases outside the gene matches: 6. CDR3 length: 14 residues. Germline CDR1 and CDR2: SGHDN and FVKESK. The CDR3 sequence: CASSQKGRGPEAFF. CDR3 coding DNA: TGTGCCAGCAGCCAAAAAGGAAGGGGGCCTGAAGCTTTCTTT.

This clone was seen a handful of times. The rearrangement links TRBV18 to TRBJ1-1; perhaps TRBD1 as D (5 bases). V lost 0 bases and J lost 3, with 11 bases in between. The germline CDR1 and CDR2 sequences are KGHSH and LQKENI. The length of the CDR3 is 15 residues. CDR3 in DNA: TGTGCCAGCTCACCACCAGGTGGGGCGGACACTGAAGCTTTCTTT. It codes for CASSPPGGADTEAFF.

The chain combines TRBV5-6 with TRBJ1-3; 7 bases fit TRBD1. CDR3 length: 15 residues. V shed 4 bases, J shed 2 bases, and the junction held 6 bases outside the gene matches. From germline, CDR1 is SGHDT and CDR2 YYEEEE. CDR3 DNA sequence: TGTGCCAGCAGCCCGAGGGGGCAGACTGGAAACACCATATATTTT. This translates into CASSPRGQTGNTIYF.

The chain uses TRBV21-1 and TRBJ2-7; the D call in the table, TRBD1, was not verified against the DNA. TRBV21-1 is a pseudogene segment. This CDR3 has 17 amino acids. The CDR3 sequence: CASSKAGRGRPSYEQYF. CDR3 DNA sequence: TGTGCCAGCAGCAAAGCGGGAAGGGGGCGACCCTCTTACGAGCAGTACTTC.

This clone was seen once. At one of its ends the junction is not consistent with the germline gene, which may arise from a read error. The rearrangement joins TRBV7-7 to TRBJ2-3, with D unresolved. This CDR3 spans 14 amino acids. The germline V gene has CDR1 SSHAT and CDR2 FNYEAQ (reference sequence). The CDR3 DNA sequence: TGTGCTAGCAGCTTAGTCCCTAGCACAGATACGCAGTATTTT. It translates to CASSLVPSTDTQYF.

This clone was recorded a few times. Here the CDR3 reads CSVLTGMSYEQYF. DNA of the CDR3: TGCAGCGTTCTCACCGGGATGTCCTACGAGCAGTACTTC. The rearrangement joins TRBV29-1 to TRBJ2-7; tentatively, D is TRBD2 (5 bases). V lost 5 bases and J 1 base, leaving 12 bases between the germline ends. CDR3 length: 13 residues. Germline CDR1 is SQVTM and CDR2 is ANQGSEA.

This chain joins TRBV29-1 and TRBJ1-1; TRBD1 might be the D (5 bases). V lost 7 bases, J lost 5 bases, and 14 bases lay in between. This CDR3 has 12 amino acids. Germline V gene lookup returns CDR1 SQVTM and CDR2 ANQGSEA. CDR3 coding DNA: TGCAGCGGGGGGGGTAGTTGGACTGAAGCTTTCTTT. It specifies CSGGGSWTEAFF.

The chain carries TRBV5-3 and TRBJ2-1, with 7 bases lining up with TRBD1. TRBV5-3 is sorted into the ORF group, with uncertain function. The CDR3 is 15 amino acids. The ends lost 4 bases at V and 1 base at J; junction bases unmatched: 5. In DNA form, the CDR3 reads TGTGCCAGAAGCGTAACAGGGGTTTCCTACAATGAGCAGTTCTTC. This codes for CARSVTGVSYNEQFF.